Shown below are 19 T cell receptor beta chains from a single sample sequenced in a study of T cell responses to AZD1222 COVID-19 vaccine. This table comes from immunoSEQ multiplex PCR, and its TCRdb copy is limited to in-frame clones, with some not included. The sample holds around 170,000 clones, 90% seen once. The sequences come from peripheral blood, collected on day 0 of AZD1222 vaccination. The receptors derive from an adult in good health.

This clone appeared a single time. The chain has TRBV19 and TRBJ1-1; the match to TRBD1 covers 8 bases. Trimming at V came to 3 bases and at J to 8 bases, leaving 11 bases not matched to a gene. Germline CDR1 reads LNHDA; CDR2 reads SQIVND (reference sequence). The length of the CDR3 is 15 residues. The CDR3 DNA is TGTGCCAGTAGTATTGGTTTCAGGGGGCGTTTAGAAGCTTTCTTT. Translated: CASSIGFRGRLEAFF.

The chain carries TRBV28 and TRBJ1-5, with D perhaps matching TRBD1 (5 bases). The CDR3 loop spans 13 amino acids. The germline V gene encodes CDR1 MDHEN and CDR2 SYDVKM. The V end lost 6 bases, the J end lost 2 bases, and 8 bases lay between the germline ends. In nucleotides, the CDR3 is TGTGCCAGCAGGTTGACAGGCAATCAGCCCCAGCATTTT. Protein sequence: CASRLTGNQPQHF.

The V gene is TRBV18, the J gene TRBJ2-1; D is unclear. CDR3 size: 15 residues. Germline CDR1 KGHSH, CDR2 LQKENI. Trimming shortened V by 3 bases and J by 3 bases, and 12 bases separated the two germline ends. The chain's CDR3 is CASSPPLRLYNEQFF. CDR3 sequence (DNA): TGTGCCAGCTCACCTCCCCTTCGTCTCTACAATGAGCAGTTCTTC.

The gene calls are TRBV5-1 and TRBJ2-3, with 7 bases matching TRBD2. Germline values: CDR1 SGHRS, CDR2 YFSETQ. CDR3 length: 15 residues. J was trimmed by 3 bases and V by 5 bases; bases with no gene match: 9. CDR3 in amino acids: CASRGGRGSTDTQYF. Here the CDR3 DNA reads TGCGCCAGCAGAGGTGGGCGGGGGAGTACAGATACGCAGTATTTT.

The DNA for the CDR3 is TGTGCCTGGGCCGGGACAGCAACTAATGAAAAACTGTTTTTT. It codes for CAWAGTATNEKLFF. The V gene is TRBV30, the J gene TRBJ1-4; 7 bases map to TRBD1. CDR1 is GTSNPN and CDR2 is SVGIG in the germline V gene (reference sequence). V lost 5 bases, J lost 0 bases, and 3 bases stayed unmatched. CDR3 length equals 14 residues.

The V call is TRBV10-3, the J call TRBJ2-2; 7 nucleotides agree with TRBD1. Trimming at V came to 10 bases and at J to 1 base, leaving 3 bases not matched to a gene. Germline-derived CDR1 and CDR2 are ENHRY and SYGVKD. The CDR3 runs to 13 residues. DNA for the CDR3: TGTGCCACAAGGACAGGGAACACCGGGGAGCTGTTTTTT. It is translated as CATRTGNTGELFF.

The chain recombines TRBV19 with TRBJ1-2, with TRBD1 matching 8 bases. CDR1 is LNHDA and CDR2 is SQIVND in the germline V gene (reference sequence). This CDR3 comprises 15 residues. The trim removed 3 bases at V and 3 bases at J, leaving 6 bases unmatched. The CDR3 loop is CASSIGQGGHYGYTF. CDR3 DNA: TGTGCCAGTAGTATCGGACAGGGAGGACACTATGGCTACACCTTC.

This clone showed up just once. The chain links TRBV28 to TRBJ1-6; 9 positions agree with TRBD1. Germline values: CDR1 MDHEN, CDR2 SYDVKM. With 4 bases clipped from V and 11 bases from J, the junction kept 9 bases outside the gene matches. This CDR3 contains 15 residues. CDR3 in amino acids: CASSSGQGLAAPLHF. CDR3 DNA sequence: TGTGCCAGCAGTTCGGGACAGGGATTAGCGGCACCCCTCCACTTT.

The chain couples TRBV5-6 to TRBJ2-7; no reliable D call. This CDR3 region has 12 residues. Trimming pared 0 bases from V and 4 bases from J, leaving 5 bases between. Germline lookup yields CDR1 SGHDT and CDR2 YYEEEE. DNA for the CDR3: TGTGCCAGCAGCTTGGACTATTACGAGCAGTACTTC. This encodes CASSLDYYEQYF.

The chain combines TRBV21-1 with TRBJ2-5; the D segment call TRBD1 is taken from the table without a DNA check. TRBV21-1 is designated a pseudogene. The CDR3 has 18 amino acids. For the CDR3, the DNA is TGTGCCAGCAGCCCCAGACTTAGGACAGGGAACCCCGAAGAGACCCAGTACTTC. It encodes CASSPRLRTGNPEETQYF.

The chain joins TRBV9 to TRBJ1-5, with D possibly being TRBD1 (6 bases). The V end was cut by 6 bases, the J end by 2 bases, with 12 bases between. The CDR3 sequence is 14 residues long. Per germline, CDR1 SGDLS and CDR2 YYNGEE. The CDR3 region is CASNGGSGNQPQHF. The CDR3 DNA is TGTGCCAGCAACGGGGGCAGCGGCAATCAGCCCCAGCATTTT.

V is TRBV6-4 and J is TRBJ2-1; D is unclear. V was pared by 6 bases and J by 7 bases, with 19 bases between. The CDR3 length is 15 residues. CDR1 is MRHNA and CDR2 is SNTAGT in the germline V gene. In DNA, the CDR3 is TGTGCCAGCAGCCCGGGCTCCTCGCTAGGGAATGAGCAGTTCTTC. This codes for CASSPGSSLGNEQFF.

The DNA of the CDR3 is TGTGCCAGCTCACCAGGTAGCGGGGTTTACGAGCAGTACTTC. It is translated as CASSPGSGVYEQYF. V gene TRBV18 combines with J gene TRBJ2-7; 8 bases fit TRBD2. The germline V gene has CDR1 KGHSH and CDR2 LQKENI. This CDR3 is built from 14 residues. Trimming took 2 bases from V and 4 from J; bases not matched to a gene: 4.

The CDR3 region has the DNA TGTGCCAGCAGCCACGAGGCGGGTCCCTGTTACTTC. It encodes CASSHEAGPCYF. This sequence joins TRBV3-1 (or the pseudogene TRBV3-2) and TRBJ2-4; tentative D call: TRBD2 (5 bases). The germline gives CDR1 LGHDT, CDR2 YNNKEL (reference sequence). The CDR3 has 12 residues. The V end was cut by 3 bases, the J end by 16 bases, with 16 bases between.

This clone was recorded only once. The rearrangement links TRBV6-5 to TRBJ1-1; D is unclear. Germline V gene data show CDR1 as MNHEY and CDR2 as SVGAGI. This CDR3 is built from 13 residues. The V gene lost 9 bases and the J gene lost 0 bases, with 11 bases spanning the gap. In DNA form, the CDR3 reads TGTGCCAGTTTACAGAGCATGAACACTGAAGCTTTCTTT. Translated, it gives CASLQSMNTEAFF.

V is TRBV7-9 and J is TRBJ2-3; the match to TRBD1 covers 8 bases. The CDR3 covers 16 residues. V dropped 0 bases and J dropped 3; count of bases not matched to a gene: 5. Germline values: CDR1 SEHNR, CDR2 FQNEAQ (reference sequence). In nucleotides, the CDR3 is TGTGCCAGCAGCTTAGCCCTGGACAGGGCGACAGATACGCAGTATTTT. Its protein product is CASSLALDRATDTQYF.

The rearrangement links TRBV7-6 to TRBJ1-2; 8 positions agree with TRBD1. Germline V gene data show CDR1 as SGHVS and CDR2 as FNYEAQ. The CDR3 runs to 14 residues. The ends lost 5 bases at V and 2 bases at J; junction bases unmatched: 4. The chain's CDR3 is CASSPGQGNYGYTF. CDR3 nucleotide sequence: TGTGCCAGCAGCCCCGGACAGGGAAACTATGGCTACACCTTC.

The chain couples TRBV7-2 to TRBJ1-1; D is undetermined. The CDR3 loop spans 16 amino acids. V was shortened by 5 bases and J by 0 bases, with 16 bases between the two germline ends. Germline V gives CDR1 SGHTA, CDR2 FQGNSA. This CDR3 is CASSPTRAVMNTEAFF. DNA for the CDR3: TGTGCCAGCAGCCCAACAAGGGCGGTCATGAACACTGAAGCTTTCTTT.

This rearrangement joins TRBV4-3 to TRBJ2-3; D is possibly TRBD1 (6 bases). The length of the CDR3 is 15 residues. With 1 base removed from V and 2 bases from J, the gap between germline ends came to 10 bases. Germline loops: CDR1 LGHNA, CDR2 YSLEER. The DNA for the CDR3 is TGCGCCAGCAGCCAAGTTGAGGGGGACACAGATACGCAGTATTTT. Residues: CASSQVEGDTDTQYF.